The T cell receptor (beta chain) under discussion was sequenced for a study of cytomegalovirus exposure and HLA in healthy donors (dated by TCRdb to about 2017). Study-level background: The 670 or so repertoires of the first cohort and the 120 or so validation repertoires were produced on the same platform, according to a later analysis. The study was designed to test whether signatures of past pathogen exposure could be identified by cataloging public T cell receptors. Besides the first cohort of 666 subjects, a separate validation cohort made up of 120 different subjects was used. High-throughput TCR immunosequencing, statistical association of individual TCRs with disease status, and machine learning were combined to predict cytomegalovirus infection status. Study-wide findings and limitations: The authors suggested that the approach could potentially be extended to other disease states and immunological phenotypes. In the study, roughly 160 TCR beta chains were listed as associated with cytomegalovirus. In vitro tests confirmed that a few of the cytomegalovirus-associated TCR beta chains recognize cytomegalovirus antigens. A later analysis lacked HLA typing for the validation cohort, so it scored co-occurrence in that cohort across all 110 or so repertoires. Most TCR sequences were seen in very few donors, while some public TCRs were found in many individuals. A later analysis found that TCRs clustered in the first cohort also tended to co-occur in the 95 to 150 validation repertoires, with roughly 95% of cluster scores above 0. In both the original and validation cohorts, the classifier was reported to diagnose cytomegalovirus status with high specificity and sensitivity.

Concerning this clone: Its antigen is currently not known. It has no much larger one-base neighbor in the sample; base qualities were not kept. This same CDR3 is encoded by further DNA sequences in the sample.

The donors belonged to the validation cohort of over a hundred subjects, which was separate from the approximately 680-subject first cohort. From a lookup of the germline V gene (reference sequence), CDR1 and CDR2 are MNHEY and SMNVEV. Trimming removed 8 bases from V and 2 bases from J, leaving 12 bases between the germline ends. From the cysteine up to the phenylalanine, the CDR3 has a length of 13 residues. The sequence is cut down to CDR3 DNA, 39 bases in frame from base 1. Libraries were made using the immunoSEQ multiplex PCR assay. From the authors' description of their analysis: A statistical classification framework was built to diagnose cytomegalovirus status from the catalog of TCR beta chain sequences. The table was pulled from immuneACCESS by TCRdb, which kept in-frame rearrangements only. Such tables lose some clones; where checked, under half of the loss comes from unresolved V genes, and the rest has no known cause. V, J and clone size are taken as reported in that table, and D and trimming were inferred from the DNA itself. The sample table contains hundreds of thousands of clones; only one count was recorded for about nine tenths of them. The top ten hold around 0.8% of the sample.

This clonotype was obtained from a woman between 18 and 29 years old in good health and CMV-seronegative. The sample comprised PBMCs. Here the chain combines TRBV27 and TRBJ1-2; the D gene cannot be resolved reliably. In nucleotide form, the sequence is TGTGCCAGCTCCTTTGCGGGGAACTATGGCTACACCTTC. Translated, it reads CASSFAGNYGYTF.